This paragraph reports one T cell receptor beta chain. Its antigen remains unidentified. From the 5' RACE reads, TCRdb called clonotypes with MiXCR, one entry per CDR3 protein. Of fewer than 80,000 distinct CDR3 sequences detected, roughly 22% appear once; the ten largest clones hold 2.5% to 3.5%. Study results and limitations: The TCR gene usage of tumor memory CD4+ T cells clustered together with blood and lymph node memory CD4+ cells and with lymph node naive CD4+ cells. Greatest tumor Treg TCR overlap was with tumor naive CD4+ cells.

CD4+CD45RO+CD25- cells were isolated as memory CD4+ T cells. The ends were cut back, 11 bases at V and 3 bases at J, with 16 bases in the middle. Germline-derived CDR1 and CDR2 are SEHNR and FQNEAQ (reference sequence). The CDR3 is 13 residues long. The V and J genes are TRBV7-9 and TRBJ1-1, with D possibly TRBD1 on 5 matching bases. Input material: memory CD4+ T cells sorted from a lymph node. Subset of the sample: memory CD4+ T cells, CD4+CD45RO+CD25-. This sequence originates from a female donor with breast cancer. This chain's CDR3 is CAGRREEDTEAFF. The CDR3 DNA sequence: TGTGCCGGGCGCAGGGAAGAGGACACTGAAGCTTTCTTT.